This T cell receptor beta chain was captured in a study of control samples from healthy donors and cancer patients. Germline V gene sequence: CDR1 SGHAT, CDR2 FQNNGV. The CDR3 has 12 amino acids. V dropped 5 bases and J dropped 3 bases, with 8 bases sitting between them. This clone was seen only once. Here immunoSEQ multiplex PCR was the method, and the copy in TCRdb shows in-frame clones only, minus some. Among under 55,000 clones listed, approximately 90% were seen once. The TCR comes from a middle-aged woman with head and neck cancer. The rearrangement joins TRBV11-2 to TRBJ2-7; D gene uncertain. Sequenced sample: PBMCs. CDR3 amino acids: CASSEFDYEQYF. The DNA for the CDR3 is TGTGCCAGCAGCGAGTTCGACTACGAGCAGTACTTC.